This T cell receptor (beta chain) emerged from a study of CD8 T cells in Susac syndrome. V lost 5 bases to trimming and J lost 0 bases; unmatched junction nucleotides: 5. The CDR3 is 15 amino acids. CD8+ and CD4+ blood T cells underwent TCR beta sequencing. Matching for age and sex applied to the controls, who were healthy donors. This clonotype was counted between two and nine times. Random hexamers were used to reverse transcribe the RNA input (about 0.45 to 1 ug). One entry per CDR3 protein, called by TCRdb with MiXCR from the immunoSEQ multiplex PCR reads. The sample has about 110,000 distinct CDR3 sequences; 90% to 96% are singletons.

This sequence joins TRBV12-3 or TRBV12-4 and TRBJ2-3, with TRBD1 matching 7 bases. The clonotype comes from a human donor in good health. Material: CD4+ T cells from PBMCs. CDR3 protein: CASSPRQGSTDTQYF. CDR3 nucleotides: TGTGCCAGCAGTCCCCGACAGGGTAGCACAGATACGCAGTATTTT.